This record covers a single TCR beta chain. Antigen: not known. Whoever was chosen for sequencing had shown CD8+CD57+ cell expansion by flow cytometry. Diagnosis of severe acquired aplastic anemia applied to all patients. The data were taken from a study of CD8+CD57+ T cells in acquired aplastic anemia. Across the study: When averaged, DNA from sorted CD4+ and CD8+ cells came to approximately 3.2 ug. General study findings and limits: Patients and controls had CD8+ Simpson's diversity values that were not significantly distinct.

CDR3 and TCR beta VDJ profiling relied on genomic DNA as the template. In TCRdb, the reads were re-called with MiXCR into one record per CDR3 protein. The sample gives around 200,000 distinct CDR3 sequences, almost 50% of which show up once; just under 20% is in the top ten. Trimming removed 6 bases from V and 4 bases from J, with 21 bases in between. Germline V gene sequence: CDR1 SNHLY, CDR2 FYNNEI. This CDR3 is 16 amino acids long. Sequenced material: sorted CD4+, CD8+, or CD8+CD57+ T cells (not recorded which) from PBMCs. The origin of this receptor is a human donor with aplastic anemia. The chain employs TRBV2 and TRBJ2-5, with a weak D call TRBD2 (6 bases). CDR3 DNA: TGTGCCAGCAGATTGCTCGCGGGGAGTTCTGGAGAGACCCAGTACTTC. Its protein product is CASRLLAGSSGETQYF.